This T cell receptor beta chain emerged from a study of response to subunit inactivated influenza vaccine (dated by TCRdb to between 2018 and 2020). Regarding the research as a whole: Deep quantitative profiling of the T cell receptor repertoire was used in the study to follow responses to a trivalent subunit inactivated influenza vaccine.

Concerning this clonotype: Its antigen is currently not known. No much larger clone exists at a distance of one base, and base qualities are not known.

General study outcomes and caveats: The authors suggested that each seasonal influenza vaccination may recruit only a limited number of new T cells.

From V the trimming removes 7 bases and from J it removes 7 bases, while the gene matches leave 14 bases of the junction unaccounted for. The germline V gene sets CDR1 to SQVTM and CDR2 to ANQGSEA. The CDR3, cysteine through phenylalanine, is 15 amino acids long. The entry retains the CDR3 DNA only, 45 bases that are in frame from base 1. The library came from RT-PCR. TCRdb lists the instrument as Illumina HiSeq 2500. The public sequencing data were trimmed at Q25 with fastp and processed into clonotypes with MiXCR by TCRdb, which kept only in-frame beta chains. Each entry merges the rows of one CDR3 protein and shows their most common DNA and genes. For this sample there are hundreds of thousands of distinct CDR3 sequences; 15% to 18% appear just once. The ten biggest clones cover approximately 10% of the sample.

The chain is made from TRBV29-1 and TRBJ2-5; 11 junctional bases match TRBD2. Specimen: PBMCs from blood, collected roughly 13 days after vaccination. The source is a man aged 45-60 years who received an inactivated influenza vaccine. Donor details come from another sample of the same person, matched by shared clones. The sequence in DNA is TGCAGCGCCCGAGTCGGGACTAGCGGTCCGGGGACCCAGTACTTC. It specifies CSARVGTSGPGTQYF.